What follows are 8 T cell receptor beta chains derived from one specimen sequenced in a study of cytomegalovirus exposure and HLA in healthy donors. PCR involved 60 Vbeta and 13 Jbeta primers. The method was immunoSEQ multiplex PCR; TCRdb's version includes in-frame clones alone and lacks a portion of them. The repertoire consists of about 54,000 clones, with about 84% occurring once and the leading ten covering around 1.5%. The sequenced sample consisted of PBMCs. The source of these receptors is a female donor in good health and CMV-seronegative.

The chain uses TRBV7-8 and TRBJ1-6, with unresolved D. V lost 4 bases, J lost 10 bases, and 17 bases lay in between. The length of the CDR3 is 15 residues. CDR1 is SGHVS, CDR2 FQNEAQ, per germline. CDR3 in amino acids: CASSSERIPGSPLHF. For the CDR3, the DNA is TGTGCCAGCAGCTCAGAGCGCATCCCGGGGTCACCCCTCCACTTT.

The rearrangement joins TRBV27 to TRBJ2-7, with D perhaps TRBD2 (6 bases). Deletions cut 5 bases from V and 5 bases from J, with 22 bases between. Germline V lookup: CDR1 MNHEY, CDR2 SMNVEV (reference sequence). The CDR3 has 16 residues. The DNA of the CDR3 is TGTGCCAGCAGTCCCGTGCGGGACGGGATGGGCGACGAGCAGTACTTC. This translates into CASSPVRDGMGDEQYF.

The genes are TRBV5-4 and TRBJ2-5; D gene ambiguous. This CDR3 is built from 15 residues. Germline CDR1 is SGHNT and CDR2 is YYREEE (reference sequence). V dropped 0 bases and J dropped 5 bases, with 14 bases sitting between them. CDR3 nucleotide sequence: TGTGCCAGCAGCTTGGGACATCGAAGCTCGGAGACCCAGTACTTC. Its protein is CASSLGHRSSETQYF.

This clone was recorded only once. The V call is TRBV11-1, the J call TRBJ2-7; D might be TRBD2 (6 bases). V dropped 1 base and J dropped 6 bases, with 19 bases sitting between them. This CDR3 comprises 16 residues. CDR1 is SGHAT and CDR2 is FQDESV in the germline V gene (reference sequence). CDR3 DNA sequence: TGTGCCAGCAGCTTAGTTCGGGGAGGACGGGGAGGCGAGCAGTACTTC. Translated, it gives CASSLVRGGRGGEQYF.

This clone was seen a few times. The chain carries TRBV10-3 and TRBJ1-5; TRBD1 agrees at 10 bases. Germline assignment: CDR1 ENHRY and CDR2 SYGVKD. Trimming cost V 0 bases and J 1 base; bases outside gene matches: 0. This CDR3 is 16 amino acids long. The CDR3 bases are TGTGCCATCAGTGAGTCGGACAGGGGGAGCAATCAGCCCCAGCATTTT. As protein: CAISESDRGSNQPQHF.

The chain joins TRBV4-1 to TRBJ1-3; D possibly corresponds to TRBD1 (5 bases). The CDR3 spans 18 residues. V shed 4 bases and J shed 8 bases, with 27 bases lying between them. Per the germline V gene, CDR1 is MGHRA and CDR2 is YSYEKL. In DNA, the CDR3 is TGCGCCAGCAGCCCAGGGATCATCTTCCTATCGACAAATCACACCATATATTTT. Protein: CASSPGIIFLSTNHTIYF.

The CDR3 is CASSQDGTSSYEQYF. In DNA, the CDR3 is TGTGCCAGCAGCCAAGACGGGACTTCGTCCTACGAGCAGTACTTC. J is TRBJ2-7 and V is TRBV4-2; D possibly corresponds to TRBD2 (6 bases). Germline loops: CDR1 LGHNA, CDR2 YNFKEQ. The CDR3 spans 15 residues. V lost 0 bases and J lost 1, with 10 bases in between.

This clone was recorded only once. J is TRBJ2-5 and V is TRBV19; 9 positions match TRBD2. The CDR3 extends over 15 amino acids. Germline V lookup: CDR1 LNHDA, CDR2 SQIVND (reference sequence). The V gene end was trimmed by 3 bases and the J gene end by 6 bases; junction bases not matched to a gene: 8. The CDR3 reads CASSISGTSRQTQYF. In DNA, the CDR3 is TGTGCCAGTAGTATCTCCGGGACTAGCAGGCAGACCCAGTACTTC.